The clone carrying this TCR beta chain has a count of ten or more. As yet, its antigen is unknown. The CDR3 contains 12 residues. V lost 0 bases and J lost 3, with 3 bases in between. Germline CDR1 and CDR2: GTSNPN and SVGIG (reference sequence). These data belong to a study of breast tumors, draining lymph nodes, adjacent tissues. TCRdb analysed the multiplex PCR reads with MiXCR anew, one entry per CDR3 protein. Counted here are 65,000 to 80,000 distinct CDR3 sequences, roughly 19% occurring once; the ten biggest clones make up 2% to 3%. Axillary draining lymph nodes of breast cancer patients supplied the node samples. General study findings and limits: Compared with lymph nodes, tumors were less diverse; compared with nontumor tissue, more.

The specimen was axillary lymph node tissue. The rearrangement links TRBV30 to TRBJ1-3, with unresolved D. The clonotype comes from a female donor with breast cancer. Some clones in this sample may be carry-over from other donors' samples. The chain's CDR3 is CAWSVGGNTIYF. The CDR3 DNA reads as TGTGCCTGGAGTGTTGGTGGAAACACCATATATTTT.